This record concerns one T cell receptor beta chain sequence. Its antigen is not known. An end of the junction does not agree with germline; a read error may underlie this. This sample was taken from a study of tumor-infiltrating lymphocytes in primary liver carcinoma. Study-wide results and caveats: Tumor-blood pairs (like tumor-adjacent pairs) overlapped less than tumor region pairs did.

The investigators made TCR beta cDNA from approximately 0.5 ug total RNA, using a constant-region primer. Slightly modified ARM-PCR, run as three nested multiplex PCR rounds, produced the TCR beta libraries. Rounds one and two of PCR, each of 10 to 11 cycles, were primed with TRBV1-TRBV30 forward primers and a C-beta reverse primer. MiXCR, run by TCRdb on the multiplex PCR reads, gives a single entry per CDR3 protein. The sample consists of around 88,000 distinct CDR3 sequences, 65% to 70% of them appearing once. The tissue used was unsorted bulk material of roughly 17-32 mg. RNA and DNA were co-extracted from it with the AllPrep DNA/RNA mini kit. Germline V gene sequence: CDR1 SGHAT, CDR2 FQNNGV. The CDR3 contains 16 residues.

The sequencing sample was made of tumor-adjacent normal liver tissue. The receptor was derived from a man aged 40-55 years with primary liver carcinoma and hepatitis B virus infection. The chain links TRBV11-2 to TRBJ2-5, with TRBD2 as a possible D gene (7 bases). The CDR3: CANSLDLGGGQESQYF. The CDR3 DNA reads TGTGCCAACAGCTTAGATCTGGGAGGGGGACAAGAGAGCCAGTATTTC.